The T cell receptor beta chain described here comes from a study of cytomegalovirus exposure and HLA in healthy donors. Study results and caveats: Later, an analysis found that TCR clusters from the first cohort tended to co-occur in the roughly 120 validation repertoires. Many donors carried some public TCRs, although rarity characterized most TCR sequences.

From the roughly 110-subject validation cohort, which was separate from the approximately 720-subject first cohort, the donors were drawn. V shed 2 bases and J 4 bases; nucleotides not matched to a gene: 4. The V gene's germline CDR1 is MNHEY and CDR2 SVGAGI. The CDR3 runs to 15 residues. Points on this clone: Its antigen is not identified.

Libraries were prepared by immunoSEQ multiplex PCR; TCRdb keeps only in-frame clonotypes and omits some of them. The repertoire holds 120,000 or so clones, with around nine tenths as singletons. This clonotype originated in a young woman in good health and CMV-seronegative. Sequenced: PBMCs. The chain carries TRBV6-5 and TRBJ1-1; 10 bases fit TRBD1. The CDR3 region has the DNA TGTGCCAGCAGTTACCTCAGGACAGGGGGCACTGAAGCTTTCTTT. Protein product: CASSYLRTGGTEAFF.